Presented here are 30 T cell receptor beta chains from one specimen sequenced in a study of T cells in Graves' hyperthyroidism and ophthalmopathy. Using RNA transcripts as the source, TCR beta CDR3 regions were amplified. With the HTBI primer set, the TCR CDR3 went through a first round of RT-PCR. TCRdb recomputed calls from the multiplex PCR reads with MiXCR, one row per CDR3 protein. The table lists fewer than 650,000 distinct CDR3 sequences, about 46% of them singletons. The sample consisted of peripheral blood or thyroid tissue (not recorded which). The receptors originated from an adult woman with Graves' disease, either hyperthyroidism or ophthalmopathy (not recorded which).

This chain links TRBV20-1 with TRBJ1-1; D gene ambiguous. The CDR3 sequence is 14 residues long. With 0 bases removed from V and 3 bases from J, the gap between germline ends came to 11 bases. Germline V gene data show CDR1 as DFQATT and CDR2 as SNEGSKA (reference sequence). DNA of the CDR3: TGCAGTGCTAGAGATCTGGGTCTTCACACTGAAGCTTTCTTT. It translates to CSARDLGLHTEAFF.

The V call is TRBV29-1, the J call TRBJ1-3; possible D gene TRBD1, 6 bases. This CDR3 spans 15 amino acids. V lost 6 bases and J 0 bases, leaving 15 bases between the germline ends. CDR1 and CDR2 from the germline V gene are SQVTM and ANQGSEA. The CDR3 DNA reads as TGCAGCGTATCCTATGCAGGGGTCTCTGGAAACACCATATATTTT. Its protein product is CSVSYAGVSGNTIYF.

This clonotype was seen more than once but under ten times. This chain links TRBV9 with TRBJ1-1; D gene unclear. This CDR3 region has 14 residues. V was cut by 4 bases and J by 3 bases, with 13 bases left in between. Per germline, CDR1 SGDLS and CDR2 YYNGEE. This chain's CDR3 is CASSPSLWDTEAFF. The CDR3 nucleotides are TGTGCCAGCAGCCCGAGTTTGTGGGACACTGAAGCTTTCTTT. Variable domain in full (rest from reference TRBV9 and TRBJ1-1): DSGVTQTPKHLITATGQRVTLRCSPRSGDLSVYWYQQSLDQGLQFLIQYYNGEERAKGNILERFSAQQFPDLHSELNLSSLELGDSALYFCASSPSLWDTEAFFGQGTRLTVV.

This clonotype was counted at least ten times. The chain uses TRBV18 and TRBJ1-1; 10 bases match TRBD1. Germline trimming cut 3 bases from V and 7 bases from J; bases unmatched to any gene: 5. From germline, CDR1 is KGHSH and CDR2 LQKENI. The CDR3 length is 14 residues. CDR3 in amino acids: CASSPGTGEGEAFF. Here the CDR3 DNA reads TGTGCCAGCTCACCCGGGACAGGGGAGGGTGAAGCTTTCTTT.

This clonotype has ten or more counts. The chain uses TRBV5-6 and TRBJ1-5; D is perhaps TRBD1 (5 bases). The length of the CDR3 is 15 residues. Germline V gene sequence: CDR1 SGHDT, CDR2 YYEEEE. Between the trimmed V and J ends, which lost 2 bases and 6 bases, there was a span of 15 bases. As DNA, the CDR3 is TGTGCCAGCAGCTTAAGACGCAGGGCGGGTCAGCCCCAGCATTTT. Translating gives CASSLRRRAGQPQHF. The whole variable domain, remainder taken from reference TRBV5-6 and TRBJ1-5, is DAGVTQSPTHLIKTRGQQVTLRCSPKSGHDTVSWYQQALGQGPQFIFQYYEEEERQRGNFPDRFSGHQFPNYSSELNVNALLLGDSALYLCASSLRRRAGQPQHFGDGTRLSIL.

The chain links TRBV20-1 to TRBJ1-2; TRBD1 is a possible D gene (5 bases). The germline V gene encodes CDR1 DFQATT and CDR2 SNEGSKA (reference sequence). The V end lost 2 bases, the J end lost 6 bases, and 19 bases lay between the germline ends. The CDR3 is made up of 15 amino acids. The CDR3 DNA sequence: TGCAGTGCTAGATCGGGAAACACCGGGGACGATGGCTACACCTTC. Translating it yields CSARSGNTGDDGYTF.

This clonotype was recorded a few times. Possible read error: a much larger clone is one base away. V usage is TRBV2 and J usage is TRBJ2-7, with 7 bases that match TRBD1. This CDR3 is 12 amino acids long. CDR1 and CDR2 (germline): SNHLY, FYNNEI. CDR3 DNA: TGTGCCATCAGTTTAGAGGGGGCAACGCCCGACTTC. Its translation: CAISLEGATPDF.

The chain couples TRBV7-2 to TRBJ2-7; D is perhaps TRBD2 (6 bases). This CDR3 has 15 residues. The ends were cut back, 5 bases at V and 6 bases at J, with 20 bases in the middle. The germline CDR1 and CDR2 sequences are SGHTA and FQGNSA. CDR3 coding DNA: TGTGCCAGCAGCCCCCAAGGCTCGGGAGCCGGCGAGCAGTACTTC. The encoded protein is CASSPQGSGAGEQYF.

J is TRBJ1-1 and V is TRBV28; D gene ambiguous. Germline V CDR1 and CDR2: MDHEN, SYDVKM. This CDR3 region has 12 residues. V lost 4 bases and J 8 bases, leaving 11 bases between the germline ends. This chain's CDR3 is CASSSRGSEAFF. CDR3 DNA sequence: TGTGCCAGCAGTTCCAGAGGATCGGAAGCTTTCTTT. Full variable domain (remainder filled in from reference TRBV28 and TRBJ1-1): DVKVTQSSRYLVKRTGEKVFLECVQDMDHENMFWYRQDPGLGLRLIYFSYDVKMKEKGDIPEGYSVSREKKERFSLILESASTNQTSMYLCASSSRGSEAFFGQGTRLTVV.

This clonotype came up once. The rearrangement uses TRBV7-9 and TRBJ1-2; TRBD1 aligns across 8 bases. The CDR3 sequence is 14 residues long. The V segment lost 4 bases and the J segment 8 bases; nucleotides outside the gene matches: 9. Germline V gives CDR1 SEHNR, CDR2 FQNEAQ (reference sequence). CDR3 DNA sequence: TGTGCCAGCAGCTCGGCAGGGGGCTTTCAAGGCTACACCTTC. It codes for CASSSAGGFQGYTF.

This chain uses TRBV4-3 with TRBJ1-2; 8 nucleotides line up with TRBD1. CDR3 length: 19 residues. Germline trimming cut 3 bases from V and 5 bases from J; bases unmatched to any gene: 20. CDR1 is LGHNA and CDR2 is YSLEER in the germline V gene. The CDR3 loop reads CASSHPYDSRGPITYGYTF. The CDR3 DNA reads TGCGCCAGCAGCCACCCATACGACTCCAGGGGGCCTATTACTTATGGCTACACCTTC.

This clonotype was counted once. The rearrangement joins TRBV29-1 to TRBJ2-7, with 7 bases that match TRBD1. This CDR3 has 11 residues. V lost 8 bases and J lost 4; bases outside the gene matches: 5. Germline CDR1 and CDR2: SQVTM and ANQGSEA. The CDR3 protein is CSSFRGYEQYF. CDR3 in DNA: TGCAGCAGTTTCAGGGGGTACGAGCAGTACTTC.

The rearrangement uses TRBV29-1 and TRBJ2-3, with TRBD1 as a possible D gene (5 bases). V lost 7 bases and J 7 bases, leaving 15 bases between the germline ends. The CDR3 is 12 amino acids. Per the germline V gene, CDR1 is SQVTM and CDR2 is ANQGSEA. Here the CDR3 DNA reads TGCAGCGACGAACAAGACAGCTATACGCAGTATTTT. Protein product: CSDEQDSYTQYF.

There are a few counts of this clonotype. The germline gene is not matched at one end of the junction; a read error may be the cause. The CDR3 loop is CSVNQETQYF. CDR3 nucleotides: TGCAGCGTTAACCAGGAGACCCAGTACTTC. This chain uses TRBV29-1 with TRBJ2-5, with unresolved D. Looked up from germline, CDR1 is SQVTM and CDR2 is ANQGSEA. The CDR3 spans 10 residues. Supplemented by reference TRBV29-1 and TRBJ2-5, the full variable domain reads SAVISQKPSRDICQRGTSLTIQCQVDSQVTMMFWYRQQPGQSLTLIATANQGSEATYESGFVIDKFPISRPNLTFSTLTVSNMSPEDSSIYLCSVNQETQYFGPGTRLLVL.

This clonotype was observed many times. The chain combines TRBV11-2 with TRBJ1-5; D gene uncertain. Germline CDR1 and CDR2: SGHAT and FQNNGV. CDR3 length: 12 residues. The ends were cut back, 5 bases at V and 7 bases at J, with 9 bases in the middle. The CDR3 reads CASSPPDQPQHF. CDR3 nucleotide sequence: TGTGCCAGCAGCCCACCGGACCAGCCCCAGCATTTT.

Many counts were recorded for this clonotype. The V and J genes are TRBV5-6 and TRBJ1-4; D is uncertain. With 2 bases removed from V and 7 bases from J, the gap between germline ends came to 9 bases. The CDR3 covers 13 residues. Looked up from germline, CDR1 is SGHDT and CDR2 is YYEEEE. The CDR3 protein is CASSFAKTEKLFF. CDR3 DNA: TGTGCCAGCAGCTTCGCGAAGACTGAAAAACTGTTTTTT.

The chain has TRBV29-1 and TRBJ2-7; 9 nucleotides match TRBD2. Trimming cost V 6 bases and J 6 bases; bases outside gene matches: 9. The CDR3 spans 13 residues. Germline CDR1 reads SQVTM; CDR2 reads ANQGSEA. CDR3 bases: TGCAGCGTAAAGACTAGCGGCGATTTCGAGCAGTACTTC. Protein product: CSVKTSGDFEQYF.

This clonotype was seen ten or more times. At one end the junction does not follow the germline gene, possibly because of a read error. This chain uses TRBV7-2 with TRBJ1-1, with no clear D. This CDR3 is 14 amino acids long. From germline, CDR1 is SGHTA and CDR2 FQGNSA. CDR3 nucleotide sequence: TGTGCCAGCAGCCCCCCAAAGATGAACGCTGAAGCTTTCTTT. It specifies CASSPPKMNAEAFF. Looking up the rest from reference TRBV7-2 and TRBJ1-1 gives the full variable domain: GAGVSQSPSNKVTEKGKDVELRCDPISGHTALYWYRQSLGQGLEFLIYFQGNSAPDKSGLPSDRFSAERTGGSVSTLTIQRTQQEDSAVYLCASSPPKMNAEAFFGQGTRLTVV.

This clonotype showed up just a few times. The chain joins TRBV29-1 to TRBJ1-1, with a weak D call TRBD1 (6 bases). This CDR3 region has 11 residues. Trimming removed 5 bases at V and 5 bases at J, with 9 bases between. The germline CDR1 and CDR2 sequences are SQVTM and ANQGSEA. For the CDR3, the DNA is TGCAGCGTTCCCAGGGGAACTGAAGCTTTCTTT. It translates to CSVPRGTEAFF.

The chain is built from TRBV6-1 and TRBJ1-6; D ambiguous. The length of the CDR3 is 14 residues. Germline CDR1 MNHNS, CDR2 SASEGT. Trimming left V 5 bases short and J 7 bases short, with 12 bases between. CDR3 sequence reads: CASSITVDNSPLHF. In DNA, the CDR3 is TGTGCCAGCAGTATTACGGTGGACAATTCACCCCTCCACTTT.

As DNA, the CDR3 is TGTGCCTGCTCCGGACGGATCTCTGGAAACACCATATATTTT. As protein: CACSGRISGNTIYF. The chain is built from TRBV25-1 and TRBJ1-3; D not resolved. V was trimmed by 11 bases and J by 0 bases, leaving 14 bases between them. The CDR3 has 14 amino acids. Germline CDR1 reads MGHDK; CDR2 reads SYGVNS.

The chain employs TRBV5-4 and TRBJ2-5; D unresolved. V was pared by 1 base and J by 2 bases, with 9 bases between. This CDR3 has 14 amino acids. The germline V gene has CDR1 SGHNT and CDR2 YYREEE (reference sequence). CDR3 DNA sequence: TGTGCCAGCAGCTTGATAGAGACGCAAGAGACCCAGTACTTC. It yields the protein CASSLIETQETQYF.

The rearrangement links TRBV10-3 to TRBJ2-1; D call uncertain. Germline V gene lookup returns CDR1 ENHRY and CDR2 SYGVKD. V was clipped by 2 bases and J by 4 bases, with 6 bases between them. This CDR3 is built from 13 residues. CDR3 bases: TGTGCCATCAGTGAGGGCGCTTACAATGAGCAGTTCTTC. This translates into CAISEGAYNEQFF.

The gene calls are TRBV29-1 and TRBJ1-1; 10 bases match TRBD1. The ends lost 2 bases at V and 4 bases at J; junction bases unmatched: 4. The V gene's germline CDR1 is SQVTM and CDR2 ANQGSEA. The CDR3 consists of 14 residues. The CDR3 DNA is TGCAGCGTTGAACCGGGACAGGGGCGCACTGAAGCTTTCTTT. This gives the protein CSVEPGQGRTEAFF.

The chain combines TRBV28 with TRBJ2-5, with 9 bases matching TRBD2. V shed 6 bases and J 3 bases; nucleotides not matched to a gene: 5. This CDR3 has 14 amino acids. Germline V gene lookup returns CDR1 MDHEN and CDR2 SYDVKM. CDR3 DNA sequence: TGTGCCAGCAGCCCGTCTAGCGGGAAAGAGACCCAGTACTTC. It yields the protein CASSPSSGKETQYF.

This clonotype was recorded many times. The chain's CDR3 is CASERGGNTEAFF. The CDR3 bases are TGTGCCAGCGAGAGGGGAGGGAACACTGAAGCTTTCTTT. V usage is TRBV2 and J usage is TRBJ1-1; D is perhaps TRBD1 (5 bases). The V end lost 8 bases, the J end lost 1 base, and 11 bases lay between the germline ends. Germline V lookup: CDR1 SNHLY, CDR2 FYNNEI. This CDR3 contains 13 residues.

Ten or more counts support this clonotype. J is TRBJ1-2 and V is TRBV7-8; 8 bases fit TRBD1. This CDR3 has 14 amino acids. Germline V gene lookup returns CDR1 SGHVS and CDR2 FQNEAQ. V was clipped by 5 bases and J by 4 bases; unmatched bases: 6. As DNA, the CDR3 is TGTGCCAGCAGCGCAGGACAGGGTAGCTATGGCTACACCTTC. It encodes CASSAGQGSYGYTF.

The chain couples TRBV5-1 to TRBJ1-2, with 7 bases aligning to TRBD1. The length of the CDR3 is 15 residues. The trim removed 0 bases at V and 2 bases at J, leaving 4 bases unmatched. Germline assignment: CDR1 SGHRS and CDR2 YFSETQ. Written as DNA, the CDR3 is TGCGCCAGCAGCTTGGCGGGACAGATGAACTATGGCTACACCTTC. Amino acids: CASSLAGQMNYGYTF.

V is TRBV19 and J is TRBJ2-2; 7 bases align to TRBD1. Germline values: CDR1 LNHDA, CDR2 SQIVND (reference sequence). V lost 3 bases to trimming and J lost 3 bases; unmatched junction nucleotides: 4. CDR3 size: 15 residues. The CDR3 nucleotides read TGTGCCAGTAGTATTGAGGGGGCCCACACCGGGGAGCTGTTTTTT. Its protein is CASSIEGAHTGELFF.

This rearrangement joins TRBV29-1 to TRBJ1-1, with D uncertain. This CDR3 has 13 residues. Per the germline V gene, CDR1 is SQVTM and CDR2 is ANQGSEA. Trimming left V 3 bases short and J 0 bases short, with 8 bases between. CDR3 residues: CSVDRQMNTEAFF. The CDR3 DNA follows: TGCAGCGTTGATCGGCAGATGAACACTGAAGCTTTCTTT.